This T cell receptor beta chain is drawn from a study of OX40 agonist ivuxolimab in advanced cancers. With regard to the full study: Ivuxolimab was a fully human IgG2 agonistic monoclonal antibody targeting the costimulatory receptor OX40 (CD134). Peripheral TCRbeta sequencing was intended to test whether TCR sequence diversity was altered and clonal T-cell expansion was caused by ivuxolimab. The dose-escalation cohort was around 83% male with a mean age of about 65 years, ranging from roughly 20 to 80. Among the roughly 50 dose-escalation patients, approximately 20 had hepatocellular carcinoma, 15 or so melanoma, 9 renal cell carcinoma and 9 head and neck cancer. Prior anti-PD-1, anti-PD-L1 or anti-CTLA-4 therapy was permitted, and 30% to 45% of dose-escalation patients had received checkpoint inhibitors. The paper describes the monotherapy dose-escalation part (N of about 52 patients) of the phase I trial of ivuxolimab. Intravenous ivuxolimab was administered to patients every 2 weeks at six dose levels: 0.01, 0.1, 0.3, 1.5, 3 and 10 mg/kg. Three dose-escalation patients achieved partial responses, one with hepatocellular carcinoma and two with cutaneous melanoma. Study-wide findings and limitations: After ivuxolimab, CD8+ T cells had more expanded clones than CD4+ T cells on average. Low levels of normalized T-cell clonal expansion were also seen in some nonresponding patients. The antigen specificity of the peripheral T cells that underwent clonal expansion was not determined. At doses from 0.1 to 3.0 mg/kg, clonal expansion was seen in both CD4+ and CD8+ blood T cells between baseline and week 6. In the 0.1-3.0 mg/kg groups, partial responders had among the lowest normalized peripheral clonal expansion, particularly in CD8+ T cells.

To sequence the TCRbeta CDR3 region, genomic DNA was isolated from the sorted cells. The immunoSEQ Assay was used to sequence the TCRbeta CDR3 regions. The immuneACCESS repertoire file appears here via TCRdb, limited to in-frame rearrangements. These files lack a portion of the clones; in checked studies, under half of the deficit traces to unresolved V genes, and the cause of the others is not known. This sample comprises 50,000 to 65,000 clones, roughly 80% of them detected only once. Approximately 2.2% of the sample rests with the top ten. Inclusive of the bounding cysteine and phenylalanine, the CDR3 is 15 residues long. The CDR3 DNA has 45 bases and is translated from base 1. The V end gives up 0 bases and the J end 1 base, leaving 4 bases in the junction not matched to a gene. For CDR1 and CDR2, the germline V gene (reference sequence) lists GTSNPN and SVGIG. In this sample, this clone turned up once. Its antigen is currently not known. Base qualities are not provided; no much larger clone lies one nucleotide away.

The trial excluded patients who had a history of autoimmune disease or who were on systemic immunosuppression. In every dose cohort, peripheral blood was drawn for TCR sequencing at baseline, cycle 4 day 1, and cycle 7 day 1. The samples were taken from a phase I, first-in-human, multicenter, open-label dose-escalation trial of ivuxolimab. The trial enrolled adults with locally advanced or metastatic head and neck squamous cell, hepatocellular, melanoma or renal cell carcinoma. Before TCR sequencing, CD4+ and CD8+ T cells were separately sorted from peripheral blood. This sequence uses TRBV30 and TRBJ2-5; the central 8 bases match TRBD1. The sequenced sample was CD4+ or CD8+ T cells sorted from blood, obtained in a trial of the OX40 agonist ivuxolimab. The TCR comes from an adult with an advanced solid tumor such as melanoma, head and neck, liver or kidney cancer. The CDR3 loop reads CAWSVRQGTQETQYF. The DNA sequence follows: TGTGCCTGGAGTGTAAGACAGGGGACCCAAGAGACCCAGTACTTC.